The 9 T cell receptor beta chains below were found in one sample sequenced in a study of tumor-infiltrating lymphocytes in primary liver carcinoma. Investigators took RNA and DNA out together from roughly 18-30 mg of unsorted bulk tissue. With 400 to 550 ng total RNA as template and a constant-region primer, TCR beta cDNA was made. Libraries for TCR beta were built through three nested multiplex PCR rounds, which together made up a slightly modified ARM-PCR procedure. PCR rounds one and two used TRBV1-TRBV30 forward primers with a C-beta reverse primer for roughly 9 cycles each. TCRdb passed the multiplex PCR reads through MiXCR, listing each CDR3 protein once. Counted here are 90,000 to 100,000 distinct CDR3 sequences, almost 70% occurring once; the ten biggest clones make up 9.5%. Sequencing input: liver tumor tissue from sampling region 5. As to subset: tumor region T5, tumor centre. The receptors were sampled from a woman aged 55-69 years with primary liver carcinoma and hepatitis B virus infection.

As to this clonotype: This clone may be a read error of a much larger clone one base away. The chain recombines TRBV14 with TRBJ2-5; D gene uncertain. CDR1 SGHDN and CDR2 FVKESK come from the germline V gene. CDR3 length equals 13 residues. Trimming took off 2 bases at V and 5 bases at J, with 9 bases between the two ends. CDR3: CASSQSIWETQYF. In DNA form, the CDR3 reads TGTGCCAGCAGCCAATCCATATGGGAGACCCAGTACTTC.

The sample holds one count of this clonotype. It may be a read error: a sequence one base away is much more abundant. The rearrangement links TRBV28 to TRBJ1-1; D remains ambiguous. In germline, CDR1 is MDHEN, CDR2 SYDVKM. The V gene lost 6 bases and the J gene lost 4 bases, with 15 bases spanning the gap. The CDR3 sequence is 14 residues long. CDR3 nucleotides: TGTGCCAGCAGCCGACACGGTAGAAGCACTGAAGCTTTCTTT. This encodes CASSRHGRSTEAFF.

Remarks on this clonotype: This sequence may be a read error, since a much larger clone differs from it by one base. The chain employs TRBV5-1 and TRBJ2-7, with 13 bases matching TRBD2. The CDR3 totals 17 residues. Germline V gene data show CDR1 as SGHRS and CDR2 as YFSETQ. This CDR3 reads CAISSRTSGGVSYEQYF. Here the CDR3 DNA reads TGCGCCATCAGCTCGAGGACTAGCGGGGGAGTCTCCTACGAGCAGTACTTC.

The V gene is TRBV10-3, the J gene TRBJ2-2; the D gene is possibly TRBD1 (6 bases). Germline V gives CDR1 ENHRY, CDR2 SYGVKD. This CDR3 is 14 amino acids long. V was trimmed by 0 bases and J by 13 bases, leaving 15 bases between them. CDR3 DNA sequence: TGTGCCATCAGTGAGTCAGGGGGTCCCGAGGGGCTGTTTTTT. This encodes CAISESGGPEGLFF.

A word on this clonotype: The junction differs from germline at one of its ends, possibly a read error. The chain joins TRBV4-1 to TRBJ1-5; D is unclear. CDR1 is MGHRA, CDR2 YSYEKL, per germline. CDR3 size: 13 residues. The CDR3: CASSRQDNHPQHF. DNA of the CDR3: TGCGCCAGCAGCCGTCAAGATAATCATCCCCAACATTTT.

As to this clonotype: A much larger clonotype is one base distant, so this may be a read error. The CDR3 ends on some other residue instead of the conserved phenylalanine or tryptophan, so this is likely a read error. The chain carries TRBV5-5 and TRBJ2-7, with unresolved D. The CDR3 consists of 12 residues. V lost 4 bases, J lost 0 bases, and 5 bases lay in between. Germline CDR1 reads SGHKS; CDR2 reads YYEKEE (reference sequence). DNA of the CDR3: TGTGCCAGCAGCCAAACCTCCTACGAGCAGTACCTC. Translation gives CASSQTSYEQYL.

Remarks on this clonotype: The junction shows a germline mismatch at one end, possibly a read error. V and J are TRBV12-3 or TRBV12-4 and TRBJ1-2; a possible D gene is TRBD1 (6 bases). This CDR3 spans 14 amino acids. CDR3 sequence reads: CASSPGRGANGYSF. CDR3 DNA: TGTGCCAGCAGCCCCGGACGGGGGGCTAATGGCTACTCCTTC.

The chain recombines TRBV11-2 with TRBJ2-7; D not certain. From germline, CDR1 is SGHAT and CDR2 FQNNGV. The ends were cut back, 0 bases at V and 6 bases at J, with 9 bases in the middle. CDR3 length: 13 residues. The CDR3 DNA follows: TGTGCCAGCAGCTTAGATCTCCCTGGCGAGCAGTACTTC. This translates into CASSLDLPGEQYF.

Comment on this clonotype: The junction does not match germline at one end; this may be a read error. V and J are TRBV11-3 and TRBJ2-7, with TRBD1 matching over 11 bases. From germline, CDR1 is SGHNT and CDR2 YENEEA. The CDR3 runs to 15 residues. The CDR3 DNA is TGTGCCAGCAGCCCTTGGACAGGGGGCAACTACGAACAGTACTTC. Translated, it gives CASSPWTGGNYEQYF.